This T cell receptor (beta chain) originates from a study of cytomegalovirus exposure and HLA in healthy donors (dated by TCRdb to about 2017). With respect to the entire study: An earlier analysis of some 600 of the donors reported roughly 300 Gb of sequence data and 95 million to 130 million unique TCR beta sequences obtained from about 180 million T cells. An early release covering roughly 600 HLA-typed donors comprised around 300 gigabases of sequencing data and some 79 million unique TCR sequences. Of the roughly 420 genotyped donors, roughly 80% were placed in the genetic ancestry cluster associated with self-reported Caucasian donors. The study was designed to test whether signatures of past pathogen exposure could be identified by cataloging public T cell receptors. Using immunosequencing, the study profiled T cell repertoires from about 610 subjects and related those repertoires to cytomegalovirus serostatus. In addition to the first cohort of around 670 subjects, a separate validation cohort of approximately 120 different subjects was used. To predict cytomegalovirus infection status, the study brought together high-throughput TCR immunosequencing, statistical association of individual TCRs with disease status, and machine learning. In a later analysis, previously published TCR beta repertoires from more than 500 donors were re-analyzed and high-resolution HLA genotyping was added so that TCR occurrence patterns could be studied. The later analysis used no new phenotypic data to find candidate immune exposures, relying instead on TCR beta sequences and their occurrence across donors. An earlier analysis of 587 of the donors used high-throughput TCR beta sequencing to judge whether each TCR beta V gene segment behaved as functional or pseudogenic. Donor age, sex, ethnicity and CMV serostatus were compiled together with the repertoire data. A later genetic analysis used genome-wide SNP genotypes for about 55% of the 666 donors, treating that subset as a discovery cohort. All discovery cohort repertoires had been generated on a single sequencing platform. Class I and class II HLA loci were covered by the typing at four-digit resolution. Typing coverage varied by locus: 629-630 donors for A, B, C, DRB1 and DQB1; approximately 500 for DQA1; more than 600 for DPA1; roughly 450 for DPB1. Roughly 5 DR-DQ haplotypes were handled as single units for association and clustering because linkage in the cohort was strong. Among 398 genotyped donors of the cohort, an average of approximately 250,000 unique TCR beta nucleotide sequences were sequenced per donor, around 20% of them non-productive. Study-wide findings and limitations: The classifier was reported to diagnose cytomegalovirus status with high specificity and sensitivity in both the original and validation cohorts. According to a later genetic analysis, donors in an Asian-associated ancestry cluster had fewer N-insertions in productive TCRs than the approximately 670-donor mean. Broadly in line with IMGT annotations, most TCR beta V segments showed up in productive rearrangements about 90% or about 30% of the time in an earlier analysis of several hundred of the donors. Three of the identified cytomegalovirus-associated TCR beta chains were confirmed in vitro to be specific for cytomegalovirus antigens. The only immune exposure information available for the cohort was CMV serostatus. Seventeen rarely observed V segments, including chromosome 9 orphons, were excluded from the earlier analysis of several hundred of the donors because counts were too low. In the study, 150 to 200 TCR beta chains were listed as associated with cytomegalovirus. In a later genetic analysis, a missense DCLRE1C variant was associated with V-gene and J-gene trimming of TCR beta chains, and the association was replicated in an independent cohort. According to a later analysis, TCR association rates differed among HLA loci, with DRB1 alleles showing the most associated TCRs and HLA-C alleles showing the fewest. A later analysis reported that several top co-occurrence clusters appeared linked to parvovirus B19, influenza, CMV and Epstein-Barr virus. Assigning TCR associations to individual alleles was difficult when HLA alleles, especially DR and DQ, strongly co-occurred. This cohort had only TCR beta chains sequenced, and the lack of alpha or paired-chain data limited which features could be detected. A group of highly shared sequence variants was considered likely to be a technical artifact of the sequencing pipeline. Across donors, most TCR sequences were observed very rarely, whereas some public TCRs were present in many individuals. Most CMV-associated TCR beta chains appeared to be HLA-restricted in a later analysis, and the HLA associations seemed to be driven largely by CMV exposure. Roughly uniform sequencing depth across donors was assumed in presence/absence analyses, although this assumption may not hold. A further reported finding was that TCR beta sequences accurately predicted the HLA-A and HLA-B alleles for most subjects in the first cohort. According to the authors, the approach could potentially be generalized to other disease states and immunological phenotypes. Linkage disequilibrium might explain the correlated functional status among segregating V segments, but an unknown experimental factor could not be excluded. Specific HLA alleles were associated with over 15,000 TCR beta sequences at a false discovery rate of 0.05 in a later analysis. Compared with equally common non-associated chains, HLA-associated TCR beta chains in a later analysis were more clonally expanded and had lower generation probabilities. Because HLA typing was unavailable for some donors at each locus, only the typed subset was used in association tests.

Libraries were made using the immunoSEQ multiplex PCR assay. For the multiplex PCR, a mixture combining 60 forward primers for TCR Vbeta segments and 13 reverse primers for TCR Jbeta segments was used. Amplification of the CDR3 region of rearranged TCR beta genes was performed with a multiplex PCR assay on genomic DNA. The Illumina HiSeq System was used to sequence the amplified TCR beta libraries as 87-base-pair reads. As for the original processing: In a later analysis, 80 million or so unique TCR beta chains were counted across the 666 repertoires, and around 10 million of these chains were shared by at least two donors. To remove PCR and sequencing errors, raw reads were error-corrected and collapsed into unique sequences using a nearest-neighbor algorithm that merged closely related sequences. CDR3 sequences were aligned to IMGT reference sequences to assign V, D and J gene segments. Each retained sequence needed at least a six-nucleotide match to both a V gene segment and a J gene segment. Rearrangements were classified as productive when the CDR3 lacked stop codons and remained in frame with V and J, and all other rearrangements were classified as non-productive. CDR3 was defined according to IMGT convention as the region running from the second conserved V-encoded cysteine to the conserved J-encoded phenylalanine. Sequences without an unambiguous match to a single V gene segment were excluded from the earlier analysis of 450 to 750 of the donors. In an earlier analysis of 450 to 700 of the donors, V segments were called functional above 56.7% productive rearrangements and were called segregating when the between-donor standard deviation exceeded 5%. A statistical classification framework was built to diagnose cytomegalovirus status from the catalog of TCR beta chain sequences. V and J gene assignment, in a later analysis, came from comparing TCR nucleotide sequences with IMGT/GENE-DB human TR gene sequences. The TCRdist pipeline was used in a later analysis to assign CDR3 sequences and most-parsimonious VDJ recombination scenarios. In a later analysis, each TCR beta chain was defined by its CDR3 amino acid sequence together with its V-gene family, and reads without a unique V-gene family were excluded. In a later analysis, around 600 highly shared, low-generation-probability nucleotide sequences were removed to address suspected cross-contamination and a sequencing artifact. In a later analysis, a clonal expansion index was calculated for each public chain from normalized within-repertoire ranks of inferred template counts. A later analysis computed generation probabilities with a VDJ recombination model fitted to out-of-frame rearrangements, and checked the results against IGoR. Hypergeometric tests were used in a later analysis to score TCR-TCR, TCR-HLA and TCR-CMV co-occurrence, with a repertoire-size bias correction applied to the TCR pairs. False discovery rates were estimated in a later analysis by permuting HLA or CMV assignments 20 times. In a later analysis, co-occurring TCRs were grouped with DBSCAN, and TCRdist sequence similarity was added when clustering was performed within HLA-allele-positive subsets. Co-occurrence clustering excluded repertoires with fewer than 30,000 or more than 120,000 public chains, plus five with anomalous nucleotide sharing. TCRdb obtained this table from immuneACCESS and retained in-frame rearrangements with V and J assigned. These tables miss some clones; where compared with another copy, unresolved V genes account for less than half of the shortfall, and the remainder is unexplained. Clonal size and the V and J genes are those of that table, whereas D and trimming came from the DNA. The sample table holds about 160,000 clones, of which roughly two thirds were seen once. The ten biggest clones cover 4.5% of the sample.

The cohort comprised fewer than 700 healthy bone marrow donors. All cohort members were sampled while nominally healthy, although unrecorded immune exposures were likely present. The donor tested CMV seropositive, placing the donor among the 290 or so seropositive members of the cohort. A peripheral blood sample was collected from each donor, and TCR beta sequencing was performed on peripheral blood mononuclear cells. Genomic DNA was extracted from the blood cell samples with the Qiagen DNeasy Blood Extraction Kit. Comment on this clone: This receptor's antigen is unknown. No base quality information exists; no much larger clone differs at one position.

Sequencing input: PBMCs. The sequence came from a woman aged 18-30 years in good health and CMV-seropositive.

The DNA reads as follows: TGCGCCAGCAGCGACCAGGGGGACACCGGGGAGCTGTTTTTT. It specifies CASSDQGDTGELFF. This chain is built from TRBV5-1 and TRBJ2-2; TRBD1 agrees with 7 junctional bases. Trimming leaves V shorter by 4 bases and J shorter by 3 bases, with the junction holding 3 bases beyond the gene matches. CDR1 SGHRS and CDR2 YFSETQ were looked up in the germline V gene. The CDR3 contains 14 residues, cysteine and phenylalanine counted. Only CDR3 DNA remains: 42 bases, in frame from the first base.